The table lists the clone carrying this T cell receptor (beta chain) with a few counts. Its cognate antigen is unknown. The sample originates from a study of blood T cells in healthy people across ages. Study results and caveats: Possibly confounding the expanded clonotype changes was the fact that donor CMV status was unknown. Diversity of TCR beta per million T cells declined in a roughly linear way with age.

This CDR3 region has 13 residues. Germline assignment: CDR1 SEHNR and CDR2 FQNEAQ (reference sequence). A sample-barcoded 5' primer and a J-beta primer mix were used in a second PCR of about 7 to 12 cycles. MiXCR, run by TCRdb on the 5' RACE reads, gives a single entry per CDR3 protein. This table holds about 800,000 distinct CDR3 sequences, 25% found once. This same sample was also taken into another study, of T cells of mothers and their children. As that report states: The extracted RNA was employed in its entirety for cDNA synthesis, at approximately 1.5 ug per 15 ul.

This TCR came from a boy younger than 18 in good health. The chain links TRBV7-9 to TRBJ2-5; D call uncertain. The end of the DNA aligns better with TRBJ2-7, so the J call may be wrong. Sample: blood. CDR3 residues: CASSLDPFYEQYF. DNA for the CDR3: TGTGCCAGCAGCTTAGACCCCTTCTACGAGCAGTACTTC.